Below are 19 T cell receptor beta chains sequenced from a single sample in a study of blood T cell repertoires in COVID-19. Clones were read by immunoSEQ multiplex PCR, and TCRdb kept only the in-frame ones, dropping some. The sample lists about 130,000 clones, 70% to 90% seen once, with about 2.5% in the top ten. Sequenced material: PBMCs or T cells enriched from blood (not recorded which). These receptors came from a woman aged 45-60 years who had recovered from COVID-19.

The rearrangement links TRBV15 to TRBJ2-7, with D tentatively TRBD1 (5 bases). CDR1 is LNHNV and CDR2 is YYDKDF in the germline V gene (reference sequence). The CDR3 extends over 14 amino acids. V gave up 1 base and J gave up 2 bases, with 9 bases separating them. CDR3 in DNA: TGTGCCACCAGCAGAGTTACAGGACCCTACGAGCAGTACTTC. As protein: CATSRVTGPYEQYF.

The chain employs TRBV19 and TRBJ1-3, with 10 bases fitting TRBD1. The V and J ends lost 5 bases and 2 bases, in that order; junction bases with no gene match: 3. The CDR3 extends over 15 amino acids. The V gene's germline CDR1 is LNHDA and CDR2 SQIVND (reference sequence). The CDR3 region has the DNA TGTGCCAGTAGTCCGACAGGGGGCACTGGAAACACCATATATTTT. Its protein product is CASSPTGGTGNTIYF.

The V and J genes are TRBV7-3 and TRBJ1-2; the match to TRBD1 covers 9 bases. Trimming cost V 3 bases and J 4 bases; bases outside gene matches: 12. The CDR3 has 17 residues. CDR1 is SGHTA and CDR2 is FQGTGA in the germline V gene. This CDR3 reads CASSFGPSGTGSYGYTF. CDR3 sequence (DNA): TGTGCCAGCAGCTTTGGACCATCCGGGACAGGGAGCTATGGCTACACCTTC.

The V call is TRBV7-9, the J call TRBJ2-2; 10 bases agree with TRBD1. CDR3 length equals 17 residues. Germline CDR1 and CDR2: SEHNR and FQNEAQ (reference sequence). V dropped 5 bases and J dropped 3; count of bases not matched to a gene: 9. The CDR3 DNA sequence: TGTGCCAGCAGCGAACGCCCAGGGACAGGGGACACCGGGGAGCTGTTTTTT. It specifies CASSERPGTGDTGELFF.

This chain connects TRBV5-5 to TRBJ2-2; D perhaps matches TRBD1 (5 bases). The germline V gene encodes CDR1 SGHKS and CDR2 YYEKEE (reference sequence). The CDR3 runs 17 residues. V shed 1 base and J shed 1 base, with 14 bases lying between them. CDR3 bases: TGTGCCAGCAGCTTGCAGCCGACAGCTCAGAACACCGGGGAGCTGTTTTTT. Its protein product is CASSLQPTAQNTGELFF.

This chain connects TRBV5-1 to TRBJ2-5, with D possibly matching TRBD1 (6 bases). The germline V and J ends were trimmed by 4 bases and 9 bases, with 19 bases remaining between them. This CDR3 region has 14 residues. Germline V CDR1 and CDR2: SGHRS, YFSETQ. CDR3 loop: CASSLGGSPAAQYF. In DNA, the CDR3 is TGCGCCAGCAGCCTAGGGGGATCCCCCGCGGCCCAGTACTTC. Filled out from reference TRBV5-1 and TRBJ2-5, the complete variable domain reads KAGVTQTPRYLIKTRGQQVTLSCSPISGHRSVSWYQQTPGQGLQFLFEYFSETQRNKGNFPGRFSGRQFSNSRSEMNVSTLELGDSALYLCASSLGGSPAAQYFGPGTRLLVL.

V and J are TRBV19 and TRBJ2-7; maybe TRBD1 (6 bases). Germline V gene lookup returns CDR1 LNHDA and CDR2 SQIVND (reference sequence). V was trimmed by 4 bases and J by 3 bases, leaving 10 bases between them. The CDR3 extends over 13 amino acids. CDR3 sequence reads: CASSSQGIYEQYF. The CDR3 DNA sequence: TGTGCCAGTAGTAGCCAGGGGATCTACGAGCAGTACTTC.

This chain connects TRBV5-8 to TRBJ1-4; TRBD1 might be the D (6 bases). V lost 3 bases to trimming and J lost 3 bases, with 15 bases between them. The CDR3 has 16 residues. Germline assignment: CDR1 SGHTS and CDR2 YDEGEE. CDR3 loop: CASSWNSGAANEKLFF. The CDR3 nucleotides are TGTGCCAGCAGCTGGAATTCAGGGGCAGCTAATGAAAAACTGTTTTTT.

CDR3 sequence: CASSTPDRGGVAFF. CDR3 bases: TGTGCCAGCAGCACGCCGGACAGGGGTGGTGTGGCTTTCTTT. The chain uses TRBV21-1 and TRBJ1-1; the listed D gene, TRBD1, was not tested against the DNA. TRBV21-1 is a listed pseudogene. The CDR3 has 14 residues.

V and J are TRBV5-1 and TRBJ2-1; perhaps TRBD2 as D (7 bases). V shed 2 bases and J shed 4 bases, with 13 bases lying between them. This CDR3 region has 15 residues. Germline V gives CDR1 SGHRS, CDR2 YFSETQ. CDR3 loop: CASSLGGVLYNEQFF. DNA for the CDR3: TGCGCCAGCAGCTTAGGGGGGGTATTATACAATGAGCAGTTCTTC.

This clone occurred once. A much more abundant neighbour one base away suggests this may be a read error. This CDR3 is CASSPGLAGTYEQYF. CDR3 bases: TGTGCCAGCAGCCCCGGACTAGCGGGGACCTACGAGCAGTACTTC. The chain has TRBV5-6 and TRBJ2-7; TRBD2 aligns across 12 bases. J lost 2 bases, V lost 4 bases, and 4 bases had no gene match. The CDR3 loop spans 15 amino acids. Germline V CDR1 and CDR2: SGHDT, YYEEEE.

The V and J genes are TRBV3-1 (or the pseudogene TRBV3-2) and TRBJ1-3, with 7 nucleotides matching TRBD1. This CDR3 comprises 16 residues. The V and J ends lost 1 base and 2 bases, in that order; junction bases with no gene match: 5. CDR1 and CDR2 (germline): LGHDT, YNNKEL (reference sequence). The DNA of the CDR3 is TGTGCCAGCAGCCAAGCCACAGGGGCCGCTGGAAACACCATATATTTT. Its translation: CASSQATGAAGNTIYF.

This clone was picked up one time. CDR3 amino acids: CASSLGTWGNTIYF. CDR3 in DNA: TGTGCCAGCAGCCTAGGGACATGGGGAAACACCATATATTTT. The rearrangement links TRBV3-1 (or the pseudogene TRBV3-2) to TRBJ1-3; a possible D gene is TRBD1 (6 bases). V dropped 4 bases and J dropped 4 bases, with 11 bases sitting between them. Germline loops: CDR1 LGHDT, CDR2 YNNKEL (reference sequence). The CDR3 sequence is 14 residues long.

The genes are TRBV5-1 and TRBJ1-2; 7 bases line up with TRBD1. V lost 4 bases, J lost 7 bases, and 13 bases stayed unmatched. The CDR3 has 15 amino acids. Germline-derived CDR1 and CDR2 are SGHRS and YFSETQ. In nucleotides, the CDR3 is TGCGCCAGCAGCCCCTGGGACAGTCGGGGAGGTGGCTACACCTTC. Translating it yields CASSPWDSRGGGYTF.

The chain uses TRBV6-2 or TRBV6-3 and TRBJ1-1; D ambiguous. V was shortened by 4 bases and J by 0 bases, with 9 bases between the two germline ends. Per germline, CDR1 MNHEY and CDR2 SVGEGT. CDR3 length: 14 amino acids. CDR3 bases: TGTGCCAGCAGTTCCCCTACGGTGAACACTGAAGCTTTCTTT. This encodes CASSSPTVNTEAFF.

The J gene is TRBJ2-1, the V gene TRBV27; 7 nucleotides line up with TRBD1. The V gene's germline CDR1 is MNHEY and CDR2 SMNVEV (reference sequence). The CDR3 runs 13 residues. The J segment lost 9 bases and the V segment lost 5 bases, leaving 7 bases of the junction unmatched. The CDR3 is CASSPNDRVEQFF. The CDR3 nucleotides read TGTGCCAGCAGTCCCAACGACAGGGTTGAGCAGTTCTTC.

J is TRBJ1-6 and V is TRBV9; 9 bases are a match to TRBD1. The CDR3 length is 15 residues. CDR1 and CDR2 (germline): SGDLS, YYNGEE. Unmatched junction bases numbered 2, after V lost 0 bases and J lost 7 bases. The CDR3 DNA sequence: TGTGCCAGCAGCGTAGGGGGACAGGGAAATTCACCCCTCCACTTT. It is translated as CASSVGGQGNSPLHF.

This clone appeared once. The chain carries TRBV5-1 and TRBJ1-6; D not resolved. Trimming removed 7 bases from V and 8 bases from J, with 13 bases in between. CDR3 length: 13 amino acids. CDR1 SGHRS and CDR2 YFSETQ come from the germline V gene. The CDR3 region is CASRGQVDSPLHF. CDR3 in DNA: TGCGCCAGCCGAGGGCAGGTCGATTCACCCCTCCACTTT.

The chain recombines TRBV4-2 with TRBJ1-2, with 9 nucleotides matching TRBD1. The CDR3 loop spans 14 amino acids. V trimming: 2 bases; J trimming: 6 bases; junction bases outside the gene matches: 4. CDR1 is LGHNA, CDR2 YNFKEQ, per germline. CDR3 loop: CASSQPGTGNGYTF. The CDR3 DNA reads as TGTGCCAGCAGCCAACCCGGGACAGGGAATGGCTACACCTTC.